Sequencing of this T cell receptor (beta chain) was carried out in a study of blood T cell repertoires in COVID-19. Across the study: The United States, Italy and Spain provided the acute and convalescent COVID-19 samples. PBMCs, B-cell-depleted T cells, or T cells provided the cDNA or gDNA that made up the material.

Authors' analysis steps: Reference gene primers were amplified, and this amplification served to estimate nucleated cell counts. The protocol was immunoSEQ multiplex PCR, while the TCRdb copy is restricted to in-frame clones and leaves out a portion. For V, J and clone size, that table is used; D and trimming come from the DNA. The repertoire has about 280,000 clones, 70% to 90% of them found once; the top ten carry roughly 9.1%. CDR3 length equals 14 residues. CDR1 is SGDLS and CDR2 is YYNGEE in the germline V gene. The trim removed 3 bases at V and 2 bases at J, leaving 3 bases unmatched. The TCR originated in a man between 18 and 29 years old with active or convalescent COVID-19. The chain employs TRBV9 and TRBJ2-3, with TRBD1 matching over 7 bases. The sample comprised peripheral blood. CDR3 sequence: CASSEQGITDTQYF. The CDR3 nucleotides are TGTGCCAGCAGCGAACAGGGGATCACAGATACGCAGTATTTT.